One sample yielded the 15 T cell receptor beta chains listed below, sequenced in a study of blood T cell repertoires in COVID-19. The assay was immunoSEQ multiplex PCR, and TCRdb's table has in-frame clones only and misses some. This sample yields approximately 250,000 clones, of which approximately 91% are seen a single time; about 0.79% belongs to the top ten. What was sequenced was peripheral blood. All receptors derive from a man between 25 and 39 years old with COVID-19, enrolled during active disease.

The chain is built from TRBV9 and TRBJ2-1; 8 bases are shared with TRBD2. With 2 bases clipped from V and 4 bases from J, the junction kept 8 bases outside the gene matches. Germline V gene sequence: CDR1 SGDLS, CDR2 YYNGEE. This CDR3 is 16 amino acids long. The CDR3 protein is CASSVNRGGRYNEQFF. In nucleotides, the CDR3 is TGTGCCAGCAGCGTCAACCGGGGGGGCCGGTACAATGAGCAGTTCTTC.

This CDR3 is CARSLERGDPLDTQYF. The CDR3 DNA sequence: TGTGCCAGAAGCCTCGAGCGGGGGGACCCTTTGGATACGCAGTATTTT. V and J are TRBV5-3 and TRBJ2-3; 9 bases are a match to TRBD2. TRBV5-3 carries the ORF label, with uncertain function. J gave up 6 bases and V 4 bases, and 12 bases lay outside the gene matches. The CDR3 runs 16 residues.

The chain couples TRBV3-1 (or the pseudogene TRBV3-2) to TRBJ2-3; D is uncertain. CDR3 length: 15 residues. With 0 bases removed from V and 1 base from J, the gap between germline ends came to 8 bases. Per germline, CDR1 LGHDT and CDR2 YNNKEL (reference sequence). CDR3 in amino acids: CASSQDGRGTDTQYF. CDR3 DNA: TGTGCCAGCAGCCAAGATGGCCGGGGCACAGATACGCAGTATTTT.

This clone occurred once. V gene TRBV19 combines with J gene TRBJ1-1, with D perhaps TRBD1 (5 bases). Looked up from germline, CDR1 is LNHDA and CDR2 is SQIVND (reference sequence). The CDR3 totals 14 residues. V was pared by 4 bases and J by 5 bases, with 14 bases between. The CDR3 region has the DNA TGTGCCAGTAGTACAGGGATCGGGAGTACTGAAGCTTTCTTT. Translation: CASSTGIGSTEAFF.

This chain links TRBV13 with TRBJ2-7; D may be TRBD2 (6 bases). V was pared by 0 bases and J by 1 base, with 10 bases between. The CDR3 runs 15 residues. Germline assignment: CDR1 PRHDT and CDR2 FYEKMQ (reference sequence). Here the CDR3 reads CASSLGHRGSYEQYF. CDR3 DNA: TGTGCCAGCAGCTTAGGCCATCGGGGGTCCTACGAGCAGTACTTC. Complete variable domain (other parts from reference TRBV13 and TRBJ2-7): AAGVIQSPRHLIKEKRETATLKCYPIPRHDTVYWYQQGPGQDPQFLISFYEKMQSDKGSIPDRFSAQQFSDYHSELNMSSLELGDSALYFCASSLGHRGSYEQYFGPGTRLTVT.

The chain uses TRBV11-2 and TRBJ1-4, with D possibly being TRBD1 (6 bases). Trimming pared 4 bases from V and 4 bases from J, leaving 16 bases between. The CDR3 spans 16 residues. CDR1 is SGHAT, CDR2 FQNNGV, per germline. The CDR3 nucleotides are TGTGCCAGCAGCTGGGAGACAGGCCGACGTAATGAAAAACTGTTTTTT. Its protein product is CASSWETGRRNEKLFF.

V and J are TRBV5-1 and TRBJ2-1; D is unresolved. Trimming removed 0 bases from V and 9 bases from J, with 7 bases in between. This CDR3 is 12 amino acids long. The germline V gene encodes CDR1 SGHRS and CDR2 YFSETQ. Written as DNA, the CDR3 is TGCGCCAGCAGCTTGGCCTTCGGTGAGCAGTTCTTC. This gives the protein CASSLAFGEQFF.

This clone is a singleton in its sample. V is TRBV4-2 and J is TRBJ2-1, with 10 bases lining up with TRBD2. J gave up 4 bases and V 0 bases, and 6 bases lay outside the gene matches. The CDR3 runs to 17 residues. Germline CDR1 and CDR2: LGHNA and YNFKEQ. CDR3 nucleotide sequence: TGTGCCAGCAGCCAAGAACTAGCGGGGACCTATTACAATGAGCAGTTCTTC. It encodes CASSQELAGTYYNEQFF.

This chain joins TRBV9 and TRBJ2-7; TRBD1 agrees at 10 bases. Trimming at V came to 2 bases and at J to 3 bases, leaving 8 bases not matched to a gene. The CDR3 spans 16 residues. Looked up from germline, CDR1 is SGDLS and CDR2 is YYNGEE. The CDR3 spells CASSVGTGTGVYEQYF. In nucleotides, the CDR3 is TGTGCCAGCAGCGTTGGAACCGGGACAGGGGTCTACGAGCAGTACTTC.

J is TRBJ2-1 and V is TRBV9; the match to TRBD1 covers 8 bases. From germline, CDR1 is SGDLS and CDR2 YYNGEE. Trimming cost V 1 base and J 4 bases; bases outside gene matches: 4. This CDR3 has 15 amino acids. The CDR3 DNA is TGTGCCAGCAGCGTACTCCAGGGGGCGTACAATGAGCAGTTCTTC. Its translation is CASSVLQGAYNEQFF.

The chain recombines TRBV9 with TRBJ2-2, with D perhaps matching TRBD1 (6 bases). This CDR3 is built from 15 residues. Germline values: CDR1 SGDLS, CDR2 YYNGEE. V was pared by 0 bases and J by 3 bases, with 9 bases between. DNA for the CDR3: TGTGCCAGCAGCGTAGGACAGGATCACACCGGGGAGCTGTTTTTT. Encoded protein: CASSVGQDHTGELFF. Combining the CDR3 with reference TRBV9 and TRBJ2-2 gives the whole variable domain DSGVTQTPKHLITATGQRVTLRCSPRSGDLSVYWYQQSLDQGLQFLIQYYNGEERAKGNILERFSAQQFPDLHSELNLSSLELGDSALYFCASSVGQDHTGELFFGEGSRLTVL.

The chain links TRBV30 to TRBJ2-5; the match to TRBD2 covers 8 bases. The J segment lost 4 bases and the V segment lost 0 bases, leaving 4 bases of the junction unmatched. The CDR3 has 14 residues. Per germline, CDR1 GTSNPN and CDR2 SVGIG (reference sequence). The DNA of the CDR3 is TGTGCCTGGAGTGTACGGGGGGGGCCAGAGACCCAGTACTTC. Translated: CAWSVRGGPETQYF.

This chain links TRBV18 with TRBJ1-2; D is unclear. Germline values: CDR1 KGHSH, CDR2 LQKENI. Trimming shortened V by 3 bases and J by 4 bases, and 9 bases separated the two germline ends. CDR3 length: 13 amino acids. The CDR3 DNA reads as TGTGCCAGCTCACCGGGAGGTGGCTATGGCTACACCTTC. Its translation is CASSPGGGYGYTF.

With respect to this clone: The sample contains more than one DNA sequence encoding this CDR3. J is TRBJ1-5 and V is TRBV3-1 (or the pseudogene TRBV3-2); a weak D match, TRBD1 (6 bases). The germline V gene encodes CDR1 LGHDT and CDR2 YNNKEL (reference sequence). The CDR3 totals 14 residues. The ends were cut back, 1 base at V and 5 bases at J, with 9 bases in the middle. The CDR3 DNA is TGTGCCAGCAGCCAAGGGGGGGGCGATCAGCCCCAGCATTTT. It yields the protein CASSQGGGDQPQHF.

The chain links TRBV5-6 to TRBJ2-3; 8 bases map to TRBD1. Germline CDR1 SGHDT, CDR2 YYEEEE. This CDR3 region has 17 residues. The V and J ends lost 5 bases and 1 base, in that order; junction bases with no gene match: 12. As DNA, the CDR3 is TGTGCCAGCAGTTCACCCCCTGGACAGGGTGGCACAGATACGCAGTATTTT. This gives the protein CASSSPPGQGGTDTQYF.